One sample yielded the 27 T cell receptor beta chains listed below, sequenced in a study of T cell responses to AZD1222 COVID-19 vaccine. Clones were read by immunoSEQ multiplex PCR, and TCRdb kept only the in-frame ones, dropping some. The table has 95,000 to 100,000 clones, roughly 84% seen once. Here the sequenced sample was peripheral blood, taken on day 0 of AZD1222 vaccination. These receptors all stem from an adult in good health.

The chain carries TRBV30 and TRBJ1-4; D ambiguous. CDR1 and CDR2 from the germline V gene are GTSNPN and SVGIG (reference sequence). This CDR3 comprises 13 residues. Trimming cost V 2 bases and J 8 bases, with 12 bases left between them. For the CDR3, the DNA is TGTGCCTGGAGTCTTCTTGGCCGCGAAAAACTGTTTTTT. Translated, it gives CAWSLLGREKLFF. The variable domain in full, with the rest retrieved from reference TRBV30 and TRBJ1-4, is SQTIHQWPATLVQPVGSPLSLECTVEGTSNPNLYWYRQAAGRGLQLLFYSVGIGQISSEVPQNLSASRPQDRQFILSSKKLLLSDSGFYLCAWSLLGREKLFFGSGTQLSVL.

The J gene is TRBJ1-5, the V gene TRBV4-1; TRBD1 aligns across 12 bases. Per germline, CDR1 MGHRA and CDR2 YSYEKL. V was pared by 3 bases and J by 11 bases, with 11 bases of the junction left unmatched. The CDR3 runs 16 residues. For the CDR3, the DNA is TGCGCCAGCAGCCACCCTGGGACAGGGGGCCTCGGGGCCCAGCATTTT. Its translation: CASSHPGTGGLGAQHF.

The chain uses TRBV10-3 and TRBJ2-7, with D possibly being TRBD2 (5 bases). The V gene's germline CDR1 is ENHRY and CDR2 SYGVKD. V was cut by 3 bases and J by 4 bases, with 13 bases left in between. This CDR3 spans 14 amino acids. As DNA, the CDR3 is TGTGCCATCAGTGAATGGGTCGGCGGGTACGAGCAGTACTTC. This sequence encodes CAISEWVGGYEQYF.

The chain employs TRBV18 and TRBJ2-7, with TRBD1 matching 12 bases. The length of the CDR3 is 19 residues. Germline V gene sequence: CDR1 KGHSH, CDR2 LQKENI. V shed 2 bases and J 3 bases; nucleotides not matched to a gene: 14. CDR3 loop: CASSPRGTGGAFGFYEQYF. The CDR3 coding sequence is TGTGCCAGCTCACCAAGAGGGACAGGGGGCGCGTTTGGATTCTACGAGCAGTACTTC.

The J gene is TRBJ1-1, the V gene TRBV6-2 or TRBV6-3; D is unresolved. The CDR3 has 12 amino acids. Trimming left V 5 bases short and J 11 bases short, with 15 bases between. The germline V gene has CDR1 MNHEY and CDR2 SVGEGT. CDR3: CASSRPFLWAFF. The CDR3 bases are TGTGCCAGCAGTAGACCGTTCCTGTGGGCTTTCTTT.

This clone is medium-sized (0.01 to 0.1%). This chain joins TRBV3-1 (or the pseudogene TRBV3-2) and TRBJ1-5; D not resolved. Trimming cost V 1 base and J 5 bases, with 3 bases left between them. CDR1 is LGHDT and CDR2 is YNNKEL in the germline V gene (reference sequence). This CDR3 comprises 12 residues. CDR3 bases: TGTGCCAGCAGCCAAGGCTATCAGCCCCAGCATTTT. Translation: CASSQGYQPQHF.

The chain couples TRBV15 to TRBJ2-1, with 8 bases lining up with TRBD1. The trim removed 0 bases at V and 6 bases at J, leaving 4 bases unmatched. The germline CDR1 and CDR2 sequences are LNHNV and YYDKDF (reference sequence). The CDR3 runs to 15 residues. The CDR3 loop reads CATSRDRGLGNEQFF. The CDR3 coding sequence is TGTGCCACCAGCAGAGACAGGGGGCTTGGCAATGAGCAGTTCTTC.

This sequence joins TRBV15 and TRBJ1-2; tentative D call: TRBD1 (6 bases). V was shortened by 0 bases and J by 1 base, with 6 bases between the two germline ends. Germline lookup yields CDR1 LNHNV and CDR2 YYDKDF (reference sequence). The CDR3 totals 14 residues. Here the CDR3 reads CATSREQGNYGYTF. CDR3 sequence (DNA): TGTGCCACCAGCAGAGAACAGGGTAACTATGGCTACACCTTC.

The chain has TRBV4-2 and TRBJ2-7; 11 positions match TRBD2. Germline loops: CDR1 LGHNA, CDR2 YNFKEQ. The ends lost 6 bases at V and 3 bases at J; junction bases unmatched: 1. The CDR3 contains 13 residues. The CDR3 region has the DNA TGTGCCAGCAGTGGACTAGCGGGCTACGAGCAGTACTTC. This encodes CASSGLAGYEQYF.

The rearrangement links TRBV4-2 to TRBJ1-2; no firm D call. Trimming stripped 1 base from V and 6 bases from J, with 15 bases between. Germline V lookup: CDR1 LGHNA, CDR2 YNFKEQ. This CDR3 is 15 amino acids long. The DNA for the CDR3 is TGTGCCAGCAGCCAAGTACAGCCTACATTGGATGGCTACACCTTC. This translates into CASSQVQPTLDGYTF.

This sequence joins TRBV7-6 and TRBJ1-4; 7 nucleotides line up with TRBD1. This CDR3 has 17 residues. Germline values: CDR1 SGHVS, CDR2 FNYEAQ. V lost 0 bases and J lost 6; bases outside the gene matches: 10. CDR3 nucleotide sequence: TGTGCCAGCAGCTTAGCGCTGCCCAGGGGGGCGGATGAAAAACTGTTTTTT. Protein: CASSLALPRGADEKLFF.

In this sample, this clone turned up once. The rearrangement joins TRBV12-5 to TRBJ1-2, with TRBD1 identical over 12 bases. The CDR3 extends over 15 amino acids. The V and J ends lost 6 bases and 3 bases, in that order; junction bases with no gene match: 5. In germline, CDR1 is LGHNT, CDR2 FRNRAP. The CDR3 coding sequence is TGTGCTAGTGGATGGGACAGGGGGCAATACTATGGCTACACCTTC. It encodes CASGWDRGQYYGYTF.

The chain links TRBV3-1 (or the pseudogene TRBV3-2) to TRBJ1-5; D is undetermined. Germline CDR1 and CDR2: LGHDT and YNNKEL (reference sequence). Trimming pared 0 bases from V and 2 bases from J, leaving 2 bases between. This CDR3 spans 13 amino acids. The CDR3 DNA reads as TGTGCCAGCAGCCAAGATGGCAATCAGCCCCAGCATTTT. It specifies CASSQDGNQPQHF.

The genes are TRBV7-2 and TRBJ2-7; TRBD2 agrees at 11 bases. Germline loops: CDR1 SGHTA, CDR2 FQGNSA. The CDR3 is made up of 15 amino acids. V was pared by 1 base and J by 4 bases, with 3 bases of the junction left unmatched. CDR3 nucleotides: TGTGCCAGCAGCTTAGGACTAGCGGGAACTTACGAGCAGTACTTC. It codes for CASSLGLAGTYEQYF.

V usage is TRBV30 and J usage is TRBJ2-1; 10 bases are a match to TRBD1. This CDR3 is built from 13 residues. Per germline, CDR1 GTSNPN and CDR2 SVGIG (reference sequence). The CDR3 bases are TGTGCTCAGGACAGGGGGTCCTACAATGAGCAGTTCTTC. Encoded protein: CAQDRGSYNEQFF.

CDR3 sequence reads: CASRTGLATNEKLFF. As DNA, the CDR3 is TGTGCCAGCCGGACAGGACTTGCAACTAATGAAAAACTGTTTTTT. The chain is built from TRBV2 and TRBJ1-4; 7 bases match TRBD1. The germline V gene has CDR1 SNHLY and CDR2 FYNNEI. V was pared by 8 bases and J by 0 bases, with 6 bases of the junction left unmatched. The CDR3 extends over 15 amino acids. Looking up the rest from reference TRBV2 and TRBJ1-4 gives the full variable domain: EPEVTQTPSHQVTQMGQEVILRCVPISNHLYFYWYRQILGQKVEFLVSFYNNEISEKSEIFDDQFSVERPDGSNFTLKIRSTKLEDSAMYFCASRTGLATNEKLFFGSGTQLSVL.

The chain carries TRBV6-6 and TRBJ1-3; D not resolved. The CDR3 loop spans 14 amino acids. V lost 7 bases and J 2 bases, leaving 12 bases between the germline ends. Germline CDR1 reads MNHNY; CDR2 reads SVGAGI (reference sequence). CDR3 coding DNA: TGTGCCAGCACCCATTCGGGGACTGGAAACACCATATATTTT. This encodes CASTHSGTGNTIYF.

The V gene is TRBV5-8, the J gene TRBJ2-2, with 8 nucleotides matching TRBD1. The germline V gene has CDR1 SGHTS and CDR2 YDEGEE. V lost 6 bases and J lost 0; bases outside the gene matches: 4. The CDR3 has 15 residues. This CDR3 is CASTTGGTNTGELFF. The DNA of the CDR3 is TGTGCCAGCACAACAGGGGGGACGAACACCGGGGAGCTGTTTTTT.

As DNA, the CDR3 is TGTGCCACACGGACTAGCGGCAGCTCCTACGAGCAGTACTTC. Encoded protein: CATRTSGSSYEQYF. V and J are TRBV10-3 and TRBJ2-7, with 10 bases that match TRBD2. Trimming took 10 bases from V and 0 from J; bases not matched to a gene: 6. Per the germline V gene, CDR1 is ENHRY and CDR2 is SYGVKD. CDR3 length: 14 residues.

Of note for this clone: The same CDR3 arises from other DNA sequences in this sample as well. This sequence joins TRBV27 and TRBJ1-1, with D possibly being TRBD1 (5 bases). Deletions cut 2 bases from V and 2 bases from J, with 6 bases between. The CDR3 covers 13 residues. From germline, CDR1 is MNHEY and CDR2 SMNVEV (reference sequence). The CDR3 DNA sequence: TGTGCCAGCAGTTTACAGGGCAACACTGAAGCTTTCTTT. Translating gives CASSLQGNTEAFF.

The rearrangement uses TRBV6-5 and TRBJ1-1, with no clear D. The V gene's germline CDR1 is MNHEY and CDR2 SVGAGI. The CDR3 totals 16 residues. V lost 0 bases and J 1 base, leaving 12 bases between the germline ends. The CDR3 DNA follows: TGTGCCAGCAGTTACTCGATGGGTTCGGGGAACACTGAAGCTTTCTTT. Translating gives CASSYSMGSGNTEAFF.

V gene TRBV9 combines with J gene TRBJ2-6; 8 bases are shared with TRBD1. Germline trimming cut 3 bases from V and 3 bases from J; bases unmatched to any gene: 2. Germline CDR1 SGDLS, CDR2 YYNGEE. The CDR3 contains 15 residues. This chain's CDR3 is CASSAQGVGANVLTF. The CDR3 region has the DNA TGTGCCAGCAGCGCACAGGGGGTTGGGGCCAACGTCCTGACTTTC.

This chain connects TRBV5-1 to TRBJ2-2; 8 bases are shared with TRBD1. The CDR3 covers 15 residues. CDR1 is SGHRS and CDR2 is YFSETQ in the germline V gene. Unmatched junction bases numbered 5, after V lost 1 base and J lost 6 bases. The CDR3 protein is CASSLPSGGSGELFF. CDR3 coding DNA: TGCGCCAGCAGCTTGCCTTCAGGGGGCTCCGGGGAGCTGTTTTTT.

CDR3 region: CASSLWGTSYGYTF. Written as DNA, the CDR3 is TGTGCCAGCAGCTTGTGGGGCACCTCCTATGGCTACACCTTC. The rearrangement uses TRBV5-6 and TRBJ1-2; a possible D gene is TRBD1 (5 bases). Germline loops: CDR1 SGHDT, CDR2 YYEEEE. The CDR3 covers 14 residues. V gave up 1 base and J gave up 4 bases, with 11 bases separating them. Drawing the rest from reference TRBV5-6 and TRBJ1-2, the complete variable domain is DAGVTQSPTHLIKTRGQQVTLRCSPKSGHDTVSWYQQALGQGPQFIFQYYEEEERQRGNFPDRFSGHQFPNYSSELNVNALLLGDSALYLCASSLWGTSYGYTFGSGTRLTVV.

In its sample, this clone was seen once. The rearrangement joins TRBV6-6 to TRBJ1-5, with no clear D. The CDR3 covers 15 residues. Trimming took 1 base from V and 4 from J, leaving 11 bases between them. Germline-derived CDR1 and CDR2 are MNHNY and SVGAGI (reference sequence). CDR3: CASSYLKPENQPQHF. In DNA, the CDR3 is TGTGCCAGCAGTTACTTGAAGCCGGAAAATCAGCCCCAGCATTTT.

V gene TRBV4-1 combines with J gene TRBJ2-7, with 10 bases fitting TRBD2. Per germline, CDR1 MGHRA and CDR2 YSYEKL. Unmatched junction bases numbered 5, after V lost 4 bases and J lost 2 bases. The CDR3 contains 15 residues. In nucleotides, the CDR3 is TGCGCCAGCAGCCTGGAAGCGGGAGGGCCCTACGAGCAGTACTTC. Its protein product is CASSLEAGGPYEQYF.

V gene TRBV6-5 combines with J gene TRBJ1-1; D remains unclear. The V gene's germline CDR1 is MNHEY and CDR2 SVGAGI. With 8 bases removed from V and 2 bases from J, the gap between germline ends came to 12 bases. The CDR3 length is 13 residues. CDR3 amino acids: CASFYVGNTEAFF. CDR3 sequence (DNA): TGTGCCAGCTTCTACGTAGGAAACACTGAAGCTTTCTTT.